The TCR beta chain described here comes from a study of CD8 T cells in ankylosing spondylitis. The authors made TCR beta libraries by quantitative 5'-RACE with molecular barcodes. One entry per CDR3 protein results from TCRdb running MiXCR on the 5' RACE reads. The data show about 160,000 distinct CDR3 sequences, with roughly 44% seen just once and approximately 16% held by the top ten. The CDR3 is made up of 12 amino acids. Germline V gene data show CDR1 as DFQATT and CDR2 as SNEGSKA (reference sequence). V lost 5 bases to trimming and J lost 2 bases; unmatched junction nucleotides: 2. The TCR comes from a male donor with ankylosing spondylitis. The V call is TRBV20-1, the J call TRBJ2-7, with TRBD2 matching 8 bases. Input material: synovial fluid, either unsorted or a sorted T cell fraction (not recorded which). In DNA form, the CDR3 reads TGCAGTGCTGTCGGGGGGGCCTACGAGCAGTACTTC. Protein product: CSAVGGAYEQYF.